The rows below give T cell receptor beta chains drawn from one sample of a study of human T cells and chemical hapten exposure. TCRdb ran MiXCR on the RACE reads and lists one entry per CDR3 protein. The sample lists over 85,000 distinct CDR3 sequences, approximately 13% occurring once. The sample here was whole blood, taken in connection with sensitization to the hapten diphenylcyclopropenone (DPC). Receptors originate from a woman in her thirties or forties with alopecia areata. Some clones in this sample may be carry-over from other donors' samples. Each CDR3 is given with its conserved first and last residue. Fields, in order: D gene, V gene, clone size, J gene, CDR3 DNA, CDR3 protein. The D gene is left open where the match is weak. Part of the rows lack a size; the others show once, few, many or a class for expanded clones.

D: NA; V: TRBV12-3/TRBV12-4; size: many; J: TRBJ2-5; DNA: TGTGCCAGCAGTATAAGCGCCGGGGCCCAGTACTTC; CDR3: CASSISAGAQYF
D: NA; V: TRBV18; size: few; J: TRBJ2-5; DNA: TGTGCCAGCTCACCCGTAGACCAGGGCCAGGTGAGGGTCGCGAGGGAGACCCAGTACTTC; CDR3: CASSPVDQGQVRVARETQYF
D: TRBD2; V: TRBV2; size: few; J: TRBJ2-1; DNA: TGTGCCACCAGCCGGCGGGAGGTCCATGAGCAGTTCTTC; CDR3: CATSRREVHEQFF
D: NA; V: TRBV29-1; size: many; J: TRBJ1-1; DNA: TGCAGCGTTGTACGGGACACTGAAGCTTTCTTT; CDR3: CSVVRDTEAFF
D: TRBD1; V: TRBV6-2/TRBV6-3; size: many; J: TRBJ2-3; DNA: TGTGCCAGCACCGGTCGGGACAGAGACACAGATACGCAGTATTTT; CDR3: CASTGRDRDTDTQYF
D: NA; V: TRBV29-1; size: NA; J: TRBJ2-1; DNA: TGCAGCGTTGGTAAGCTAGCAGACAATGAGCAGTTCTTC; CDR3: CSVGKLADNEQFF
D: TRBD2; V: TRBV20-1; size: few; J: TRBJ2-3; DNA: TGCAGTGCTAGAGATGCTAGCGGGAGCACAGATACGCAGTATTTT; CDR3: CSARDASGSTDTQYF
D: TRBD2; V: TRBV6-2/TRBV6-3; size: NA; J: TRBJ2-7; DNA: TGTGCCAGCAGTTACGCGCGGGGGGCGGCCGAGCAGTACTTC; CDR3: CASSYARGAAEQYF
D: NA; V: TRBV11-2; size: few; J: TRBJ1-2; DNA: TGTGCCAGCAGCTCCCACCAGAGCCCAACCGACTATGGCTACACCTTC; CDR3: CASSSHQSPTDYGYTF
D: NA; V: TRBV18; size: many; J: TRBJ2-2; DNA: TGTGCCAGCTCACCATCGGGCAACACCGGGGAGCTGTTTTTT; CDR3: CASSPSGNTGELFF
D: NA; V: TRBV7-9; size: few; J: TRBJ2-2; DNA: TGTGCCAGCAGCTTAGCGGCGGGTACGGCCGGGGAGCTGTTTTTT; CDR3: CASSLAAGTAGELFF
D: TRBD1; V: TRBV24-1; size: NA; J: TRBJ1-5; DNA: TGTGCCACCGCAGGGGGCTTTCGACAGCCCCAGCATTTT; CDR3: CATAGGFRQPQHF
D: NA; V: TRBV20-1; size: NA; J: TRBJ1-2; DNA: TGCAGTGCTAGAGATTTGGCAGGGTCGAGTTACGGCTACACCTTC; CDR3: CSARDLAGSSYGYTF
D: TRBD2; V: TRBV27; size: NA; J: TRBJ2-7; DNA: TGTGCCAGCAGTTTGCTTCCGGGACTAGCGGGAAAAAGGCACGAGCAGTACTTC; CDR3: CASSLLPGLAGKRHEQYF
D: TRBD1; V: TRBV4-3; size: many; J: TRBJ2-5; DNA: TGCGCCAGCAGCCAAGACCGGACAGGGGGAGGAGAGACCCAGTACTTC; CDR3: CASSQDRTGGGETQYF
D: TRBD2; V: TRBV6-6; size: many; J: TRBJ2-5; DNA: TGTGCCAGCAGTTACTCAAGCGGGAGTGCAGAGACCCAGTACTTC; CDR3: CASSYSSGSAETQYF
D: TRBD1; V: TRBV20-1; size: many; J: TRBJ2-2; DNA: TGCAGTGCAGACAGGGTGAACACCGGGGAGCTGTTTTTT; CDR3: CSADRVNTGELFF
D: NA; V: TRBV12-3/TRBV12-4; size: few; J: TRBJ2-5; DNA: TGTGCCAGCAGTTCGGACAGCTCTCAAGAGACCCAGTACTTC; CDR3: CASSSDSSQETQYF
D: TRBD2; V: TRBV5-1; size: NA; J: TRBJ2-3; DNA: TGCGCCAGCAGAGAAATAAGCGGGGTCTCCACAGATACGCAGTATTTT; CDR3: CASREISGVSTDTQYF
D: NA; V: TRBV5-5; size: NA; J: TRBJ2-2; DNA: TGTGCCAGCAGCTTGGAGTTCGGACAGAACACCGGGGAGCTGTTTTTT; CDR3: CASSLEFGQNTGELFF
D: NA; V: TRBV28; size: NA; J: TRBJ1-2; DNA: TGTGCCAGCACCCAGGACTATGGCTACACCTTC; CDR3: CASTQDYGYTF
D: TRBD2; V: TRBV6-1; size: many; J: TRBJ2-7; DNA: TGTGCCAGCAGTGAAAGAAGAGGGATTCTAGCGGGAGGCTACTACGAGCAGTACTTC; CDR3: CASSERRGILAGGYYEQYF
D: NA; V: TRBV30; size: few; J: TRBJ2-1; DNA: TGTGCCTGGAGTGTACTTATTACGGGAGTCATGGTAGAGCAGTTCTTC; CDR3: CAWSVLITGVMVEQFF
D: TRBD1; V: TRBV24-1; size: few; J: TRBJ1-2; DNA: TGTGCCACCAGTGATGCCTCTCAGGGGGAGATCTATGGCTACACCTTC; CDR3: CATSDASQGEIYGYTF
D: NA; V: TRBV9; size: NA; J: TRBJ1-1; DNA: TGTGCCAGTTTTCCAGGGGTCTCCACTGAAGCTTTCTTT; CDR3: CASFPGVSTEAFF
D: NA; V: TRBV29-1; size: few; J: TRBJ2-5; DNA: TGCAGCGTTGACAACGGAGCCCCACAAGAGACCCAGTACTTC; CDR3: CSVDNGAPQETQYF
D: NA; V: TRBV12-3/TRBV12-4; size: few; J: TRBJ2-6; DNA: TGTGCCAGCAGTGAGACAGGAACACCCTCTGGGGCCAACGTCCTGACTTTC; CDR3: CASSETGTPSGANVLTF
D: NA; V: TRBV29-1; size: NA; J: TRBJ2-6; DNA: TGCAGCGTGGGCGAATCCGGGGCCAACGTCCTGACTTTC; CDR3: CSVGESGANVLTF
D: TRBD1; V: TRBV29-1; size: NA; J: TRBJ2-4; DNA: TGCAGCGTCCTGGACAGGGCAGCCAAAAACATTCAGTACTTC; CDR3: CSVLDRAAKNIQYF
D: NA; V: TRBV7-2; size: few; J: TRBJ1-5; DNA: TGTGCCAGCAGCACCCGGGCCCAGCCCCAGCATTTT; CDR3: CASSTRAQPQHF